These 20 T cell receptor beta chains share one sample of origin, sequenced in a study of tumour-infiltrating T cells in Burkitt lymphoma. Assay: immunoSEQ multiplex PCR; the TCRdb copy retains only in-frame clones and omits some. The sample has more than 45,000 clones, around a third seen once; the top ten hold around 3%. The sequenced sample was tumor tissue. These receptors came from a human donor with Burkitt lymphoma.

As for this clone: The junction does not match germline at one end; this may be a read error. The chain employs TRBV2 and TRBJ1-5; D unresolved. This CDR3 is built from 13 residues. Germline values: CDR1 SNHLY, CDR2 FYNNEI. CDR3 loop: CASGDRVGQPQHF. CDR3 sequence (DNA): TGTGCCAGCGGTGACCGAGTGGGTCAGCCCCAGCATTTT.

This clone was seen a handful of times. The V and J genes are TRBV4-1 and TRBJ1-5; D gene ambiguous. This CDR3 is built from 17 residues. In germline, CDR1 is MGHRA, CDR2 YSYEKL. V was pared by 0 bases and J by 2 bases, with 14 bases between. The CDR3 spells CASSQESSGVRNQPQHF. CDR3 coding DNA: TGCGCCAGCAGCCAAGAAAGCTCGGGTGTCCGCAATCAGCCCCAGCATTTT.

This clone was seen a few times. The chain joins TRBV13 to TRBJ2-3; D is ambiguous. Looked up from germline, CDR1 is PRHDT and CDR2 is FYEKMQ (reference sequence). The CDR3 spans 15 residues. The ends were cut back, 5 bases at V and 0 bases at J, with 12 bases in the middle. This chain's CDR3 is CASSERRLSTDTQYF. The CDR3 DNA is TGTGCCAGCAGCGAACGTAGACTGAGCACAGATACGCAGTATTTT.

This clone was found a few times. V is TRBV4-2 and J is TRBJ2-5; TRBD2 matches 10 bases. V gave up 4 bases and J gave up 5 bases; unmatched junction bases: 4. The CDR3 runs to 14 residues. Germline V lookup: CDR1 LGHNA, CDR2 YNFKEQ. In DNA form, the CDR3 reads TGTGCCAGCAGCCCGGGACTAGCGCTTGAGACCCAGTACTTC. Translation: CASSPGLALETQYF.

CDR3 loop: CASSFGQGNEKLFF. For the CDR3, the DNA is TGCGCCAGCAGCTTCGGGCAGGGGAATGAAAAACTGTTTTTT. The chain couples TRBV5-1 to TRBJ1-4, with a tentative D call TRBD1 (6 bases). From germline, CDR1 is SGHRS and CDR2 YFSETQ. Trimming removed 2 bases from V and 5 bases from J, with 10 bases in between. The CDR3 sequence is 14 residues long.

The table lists this clone with a few counts. The rearrangement joins TRBV15 to TRBJ1-2; D unresolved. Germline loops: CDR1 LNHNV, CDR2 YYDKDF (reference sequence). V was pared by 8 bases and J by 1 base, with 14 bases between. The CDR3 spans 14 residues. CDR3 sequence reads: CATSLRADNYGYTF. CDR3 coding DNA: TGTGCCACCTCCCTCCGAGCCGATAACTATGGCTACACCTTC.

This clone showed up just a few times. This chain connects TRBV29-1 to TRBJ2-2; TRBD1 agrees at 9 bases. The CDR3 runs to 15 residues. Trimming removed 6 bases from V and 6 bases from J; junction bases left unmatched: 11. Germline CDR1 reads SQVTM; CDR2 reads ANQGSEA. CDR3: CSVARDRVDSGELFF. CDR3 DNA sequence: TGCAGCGTCGCCCGGGACAGGGTTGATTCCGGGGAGCTGTTTTTT.

The chain carries TRBV6-5 and TRBJ1-1; a weak D match, TRBD1 (5 bases). CDR1 MNHEY and CDR2 SVGAGI come from the germline V gene. This CDR3 spans 16 amino acids. The V end was cut by 2 bases, the J end by 1 base, with 14 bases between. CDR3 sequence (DNA): TGTGCCAGCAGTTACGCCCCGGGGCGGGCGAACACTGAAGCTTTCTTT. Translation: CASSYAPGRANTEAFF.

This chain joins TRBV19 and TRBJ1-2, with D maybe TRBD1 (5 bases). In germline, CDR1 is LNHDA, CDR2 SQIVND (reference sequence). The CDR3 spans 14 residues. The V end lost 4 bases, the J end lost 3 bases, and 12 bases lay between the germline ends. DNA of the CDR3: TGTGCCAGTAGTACATTCGGGACGGACTATGGCTACACCTTC. It is translated as CASSTFGTDYGYTF.

The V and J genes are TRBV5-6 and TRBJ1-2; 8 positions match TRBD1. Unmatched junction bases numbered 10, after V lost 4 bases and J lost 8 bases. Germline assignment: CDR1 SGHDT and CDR2 YYEEEE. CDR3 length: 14 residues. The CDR3 bases are TGTGCCAGCAGCAAACAACTCAGGGGGCCAGGCTACACCTTC. It translates to CASSKQLRGPGYTF.

The chain employs TRBV5-1 and TRBJ2-3, with a weak D call TRBD1 (6 bases). The CDR3 is 14 residues long. The germline V and J ends were trimmed by 4 bases and 3 bases, with 12 bases remaining between them. Germline CDR1 is SGHRS and CDR2 is YFSETQ. DNA of the CDR3: TGCGCCAGCAGCCCGGACAGTTTTACAGATACGCAGTATTTT. This gives the protein CASSPDSFTDTQYF.

The table lists this clone with a few counts. The rearrangement uses TRBV18 and TRBJ1-4; D is ambiguous. V was clipped by 8 bases and J by 3 bases, with 7 bases between them. In germline, CDR1 is KGHSH, CDR2 LQKENI. This CDR3 has 12 amino acids. CDR3 amino acids: CASLGANEKLFF. CDR3 bases: TGTGCCAGCCTGGGAGCTAATGAAAAACTGTTTTTT.

The chain has TRBV7-8 and TRBJ1-3; no reliable D call. The V gene lost 7 bases and the J gene lost 2 bases, with 6 bases spanning the gap. This CDR3 is 12 amino acids long. The V gene's germline CDR1 is SGHVS and CDR2 FQNEAQ. The CDR3 is CASTRTGNTIYF. The CDR3 nucleotides are TGTGCCAGCACTCGAACTGGAAACACCATATATTTT.

This clone was seen a few times. The V gene is TRBV5-4, the J gene TRBJ1-1, with 7 positions matching TRBD1. Germline values: CDR1 SGHNT, CDR2 YYREEE (reference sequence). The CDR3 is 14 amino acids. Losses at the gene ends were 4 bases for V and 5 bases for J; bases not matched to a gene: 8. CDR3 residues: CASSRQGSGTEAFF. CDR3 DNA: TGTGCCAGCAGCCGACAGGGTTCGGGTACTGAAGCTTTCTTT.

There are a few counts of this clone. The chain recombines TRBV5-4 with TRBJ2-7; D possibly corresponds to TRBD1 (6 bases). The CDR3 contains 16 residues. CDR1 SGHNT and CDR2 YYREEE come from the germline V gene (reference sequence). Trimming removed 0 bases from V and 3 bases from J, with 16 bases in between. In DNA, the CDR3 is TGTGCCAGCAGCTTGGGTCCCACCAGGGGAGACTACGAGCAGTACTTC. This sequence encodes CASSLGPTRGDYEQYF.

The chain uses TRBV27 and TRBJ2-1, with 12 positions matching TRBD1. Germline CDR1 is MNHEY and CDR2 is SMNVEV (reference sequence). The CDR3 runs to 15 residues. The ends lost 5 bases at V and 8 bases at J; junction bases unmatched: 7. CDR3 sequence reads: CASSAGTGGLYEQFF. The CDR3 region has the DNA TGTGCCAGCAGTGCCGGGACAGGGGGCTTGTATGAGCAGTTCTTC.

This clone has more than one count but fewer than ten. V gene TRBV7-8 combines with J gene TRBJ1-1; no clear D gene. Trimming removed 1 base from V and 5 bases from J, with 11 bases in between. The CDR3 contains 14 residues. The germline V gene encodes CDR1 SGHVS and CDR2 FQNEAQ. CDR3 residues: CASSLGEPETEAFF. CDR3 in DNA: TGTGCCAGCAGCTTAGGGGAACCGGAGACTGAAGCTTTCTTT.

The chain recombines TRBV28 with TRBJ2-5; 7 nucleotides match TRBD1. The J call is doubtful: the DNA matches TRBJ2-7 better. Looked up from germline, CDR1 is MDHEN and CDR2 is SYDVKM. CDR3 size: 16 residues. CDR3: CASSLPRGQSSYEQYF. CDR3 nucleotides: TGTGCCAGCAGTTTACCCAGGGGACAGTCCTCCTACGAGCAGTACTTC.

The genes are TRBV10-1 and TRBJ1-5; 7 bases match TRBD1. CDR1 and CDR2 from the germline V gene are WNHNN and SYGVQD (reference sequence). CDR3 length: 16 residues. V was clipped by 4 bases and J by 1 base; unmatched bases: 7. This CDR3 reads CASSAIRGTSNQPQHF. In nucleotides, the CDR3 is TGCGCCAGCAGTGCGATCAGGGGGACCAGCAATCAGCCCCAGCATTTT.

This chain uses TRBV7-2 with TRBJ2-1, with D possibly being TRBD1 or TRBD2 (6 bases each). Germline lookup yields CDR1 SGHTA and CDR2 FQGNSA. Trimming removed 5 bases from V and 3 bases from J, with 14 bases in between. The CDR3 covers 15 residues. CDR3 loop: CASSPSGAYYNEQFF. The CDR3 DNA reads as TGTGCCAGCAGCCCCTCGGGGGCCTACTACAATGAGCAGTTCTTC. Full variable domain (remainder filled in from reference TRBV7-2 and TRBJ2-1): GAGVSQSPSNKVTEKGKDVELRCDPISGHTALYWYRQSLGQGLEFLIYFQGNSAPDKSGLPSDRFSAERTGGSVSTLTIQRTQQEDSAVYLCASSPSGAYYNEQFFGPGTRLTVL.